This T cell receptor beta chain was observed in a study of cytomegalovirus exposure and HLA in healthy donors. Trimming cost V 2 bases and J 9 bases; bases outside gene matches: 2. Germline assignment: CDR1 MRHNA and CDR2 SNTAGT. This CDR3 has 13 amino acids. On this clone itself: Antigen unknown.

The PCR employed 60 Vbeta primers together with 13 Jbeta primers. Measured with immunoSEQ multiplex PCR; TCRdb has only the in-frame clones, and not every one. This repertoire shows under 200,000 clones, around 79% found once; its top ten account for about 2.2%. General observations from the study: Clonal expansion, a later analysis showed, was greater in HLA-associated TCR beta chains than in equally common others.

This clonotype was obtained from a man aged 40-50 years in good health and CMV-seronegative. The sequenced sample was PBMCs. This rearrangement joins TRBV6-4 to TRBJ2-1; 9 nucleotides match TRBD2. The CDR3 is CASSDLRGGEQFF. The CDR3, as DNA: TGTGCCAGCAGTGACCTGCGGGGGGGTGAGCAGTTCTTC.